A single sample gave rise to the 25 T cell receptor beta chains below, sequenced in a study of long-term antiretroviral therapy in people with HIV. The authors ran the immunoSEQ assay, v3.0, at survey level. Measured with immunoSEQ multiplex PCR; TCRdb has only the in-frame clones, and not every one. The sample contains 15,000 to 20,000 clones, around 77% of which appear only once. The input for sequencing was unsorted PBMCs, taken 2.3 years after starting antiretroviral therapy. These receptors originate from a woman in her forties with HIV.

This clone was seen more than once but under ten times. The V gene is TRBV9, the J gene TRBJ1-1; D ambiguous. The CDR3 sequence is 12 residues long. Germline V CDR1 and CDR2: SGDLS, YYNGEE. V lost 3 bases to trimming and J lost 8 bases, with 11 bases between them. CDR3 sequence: CASSALGSEAFF. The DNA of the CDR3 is TGTGCCAGCAGCGCCCTCGGATCGGAAGCTTTCTTT.

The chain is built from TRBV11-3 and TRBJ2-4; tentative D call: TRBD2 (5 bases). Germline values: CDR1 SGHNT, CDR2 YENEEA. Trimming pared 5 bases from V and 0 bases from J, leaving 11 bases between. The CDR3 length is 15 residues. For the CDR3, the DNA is TGTGCCAGCAGCATCGGGGTCCTAGCCAAAAACATTCAGTACTTC. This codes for CASSIGVLAKNIQYF.

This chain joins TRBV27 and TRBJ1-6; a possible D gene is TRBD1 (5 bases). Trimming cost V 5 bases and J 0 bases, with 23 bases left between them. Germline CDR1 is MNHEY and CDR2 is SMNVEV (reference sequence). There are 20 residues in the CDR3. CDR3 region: CASSPTLPRQRSSYNSPLHF. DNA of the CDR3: TGTGCCAGCAGTCCCACGCTACCCCGACAGCGGAGCTCCTATAATTCACCCCTCCACTTT.

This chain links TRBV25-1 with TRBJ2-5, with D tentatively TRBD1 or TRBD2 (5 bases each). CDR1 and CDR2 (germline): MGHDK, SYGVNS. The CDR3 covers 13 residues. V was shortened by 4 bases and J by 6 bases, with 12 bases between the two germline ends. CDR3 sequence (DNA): TGTGCCAGCAGTGTCGAGGGGTTGAAGACCCAGTACTTC. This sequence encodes CASSVEGLKTQYF.

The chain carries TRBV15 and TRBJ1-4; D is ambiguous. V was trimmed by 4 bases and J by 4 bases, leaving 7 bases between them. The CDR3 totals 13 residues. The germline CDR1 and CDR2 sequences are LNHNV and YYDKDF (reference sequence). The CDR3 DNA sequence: TGTGCCACCAGCATCAGCTATAATGAAAAACTGTTTTTT. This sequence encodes CATSISYNEKLFF. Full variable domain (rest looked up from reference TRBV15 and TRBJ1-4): DAMVIQNPRYQVTQFGKPVTLSCSQTLNHNVMYWYQQKSSQAPKLLFHYYDKDFNNEADTPDNFQSRRPNTSFCFLDIRSPGLGDTAMYLCATSISYNEKLFFGSGTQLSVL.

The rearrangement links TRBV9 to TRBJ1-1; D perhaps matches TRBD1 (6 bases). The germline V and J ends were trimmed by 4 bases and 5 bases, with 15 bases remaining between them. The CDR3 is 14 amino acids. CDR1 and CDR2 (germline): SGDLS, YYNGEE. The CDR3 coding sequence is TGTGCCAGCAGCTTCCGACAGGAGAGGACTGAAGCTTTCTTT. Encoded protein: CASSFRQERTEAFF.

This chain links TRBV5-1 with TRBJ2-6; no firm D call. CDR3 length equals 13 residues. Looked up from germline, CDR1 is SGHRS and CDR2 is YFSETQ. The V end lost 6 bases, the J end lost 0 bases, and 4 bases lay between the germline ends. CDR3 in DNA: TGCGCCAGCAAAATCTCTGGGGCCAACGTCCTGACTTTC. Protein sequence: CASKISGANVLTF.

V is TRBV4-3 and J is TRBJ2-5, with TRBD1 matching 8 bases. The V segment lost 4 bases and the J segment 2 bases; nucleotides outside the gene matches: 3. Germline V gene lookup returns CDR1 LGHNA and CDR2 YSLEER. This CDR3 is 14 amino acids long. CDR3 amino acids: CASSPGTGQETQYF. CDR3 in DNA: TGCGCCAGCAGCCCGGGGACAGGACAAGAGACCCAGTACTTC.

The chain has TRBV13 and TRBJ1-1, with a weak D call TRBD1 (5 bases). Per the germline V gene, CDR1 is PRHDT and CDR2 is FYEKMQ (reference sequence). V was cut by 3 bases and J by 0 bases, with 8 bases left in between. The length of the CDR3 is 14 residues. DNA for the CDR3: TGTGCCAGCAGCTTGCGGGGGGTGAACACTGAAGCTTTCTTT. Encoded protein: CASSLRGVNTEAFF.

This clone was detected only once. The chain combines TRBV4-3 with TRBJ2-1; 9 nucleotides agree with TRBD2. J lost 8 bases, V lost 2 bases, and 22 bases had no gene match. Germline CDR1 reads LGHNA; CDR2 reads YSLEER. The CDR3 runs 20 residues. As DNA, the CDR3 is TGCGCCAGCAGCCAATTCGGGCCTGGGACAAGGGCGGGGGGGGCTGATGAGCAGTTCTTC. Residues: CASSQFGPGTRAGGADEQFF.

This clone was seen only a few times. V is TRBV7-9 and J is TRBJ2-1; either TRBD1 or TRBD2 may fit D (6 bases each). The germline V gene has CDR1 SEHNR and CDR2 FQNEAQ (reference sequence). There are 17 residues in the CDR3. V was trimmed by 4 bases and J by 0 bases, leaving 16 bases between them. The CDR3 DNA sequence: TGTGCCAGCAGCTCGGGGGCGAGGGGAGCCTCCTACAATGAGCAGTTCTTC. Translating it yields CASSSGARGASYNEQFF.

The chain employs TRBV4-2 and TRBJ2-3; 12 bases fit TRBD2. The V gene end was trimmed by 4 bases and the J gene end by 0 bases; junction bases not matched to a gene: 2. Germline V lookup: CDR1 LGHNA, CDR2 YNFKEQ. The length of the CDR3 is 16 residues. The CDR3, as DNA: TGTGCCAGCAGCCTGGGGACTAGCGGGAGCACAGATACGCAGTATTTT. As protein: CASSLGTSGSTDTQYF.

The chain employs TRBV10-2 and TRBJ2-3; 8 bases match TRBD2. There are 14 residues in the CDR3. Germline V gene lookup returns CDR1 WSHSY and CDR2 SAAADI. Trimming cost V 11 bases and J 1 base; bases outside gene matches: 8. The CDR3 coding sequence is TGCGCCTCACGGCGGGGGGTCGGCACAGATACGCAGTATTTT. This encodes CASRRGVGTDTQYF.

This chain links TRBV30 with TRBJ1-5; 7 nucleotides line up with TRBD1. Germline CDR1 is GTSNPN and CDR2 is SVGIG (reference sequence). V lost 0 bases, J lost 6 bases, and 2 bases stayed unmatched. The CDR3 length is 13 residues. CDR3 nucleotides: TGTGCCTGGAGTGTCGACAGGGCTCAGCCCCAGCATTTT. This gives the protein CAWSVDRAQPQHF.

DNA of the CDR3: TGTGCCAGCAGCGGTATTAGCGCTTCTTTCACCGAGCAGTACTTC. Amino acids: CASSGISASFTEQYF. The rearrangement uses TRBV5-4 and TRBJ2-7, with D perhaps TRBD2 (5 bases). The germline CDR1 and CDR2 sequences are SGHNT and YYREEE (reference sequence). This CDR3 is built from 15 residues. V lost 4 bases and J lost 6, with 20 bases in between.

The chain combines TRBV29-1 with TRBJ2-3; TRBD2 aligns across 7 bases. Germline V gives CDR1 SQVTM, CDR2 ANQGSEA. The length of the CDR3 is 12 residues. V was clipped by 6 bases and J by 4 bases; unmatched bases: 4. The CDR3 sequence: CSVIRGADTQYF. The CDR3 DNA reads TGCAGCGTGATACGGGGGGCAGATACGCAGTATTTT.

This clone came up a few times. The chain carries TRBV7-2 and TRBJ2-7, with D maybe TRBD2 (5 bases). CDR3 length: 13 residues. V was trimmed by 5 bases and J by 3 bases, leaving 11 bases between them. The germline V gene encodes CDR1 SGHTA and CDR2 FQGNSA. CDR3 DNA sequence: TGTGCCAGCAGCCTATTACTAGTCTACGAGCAGTACTTC. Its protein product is CASSLLLVYEQYF.

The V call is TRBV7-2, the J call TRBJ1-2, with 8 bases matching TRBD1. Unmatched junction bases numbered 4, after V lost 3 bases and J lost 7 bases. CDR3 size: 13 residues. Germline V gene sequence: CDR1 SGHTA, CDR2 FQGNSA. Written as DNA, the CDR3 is TGTGCCAGCAGCTTCCCACAGGGGGGTGGCTACACCTTC. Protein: CASSFPQGGGYTF.

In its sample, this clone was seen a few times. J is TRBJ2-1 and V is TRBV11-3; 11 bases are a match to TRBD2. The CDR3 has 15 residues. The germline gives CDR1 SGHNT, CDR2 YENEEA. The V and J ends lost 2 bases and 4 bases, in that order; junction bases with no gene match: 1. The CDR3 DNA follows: TGTGCCAGCAGCTTAACTAGCGGGAGTTACAATGAGCAGTTCTTC. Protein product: CASSLTSGSYNEQFF. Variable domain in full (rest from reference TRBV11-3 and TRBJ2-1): EAGVVQSPRYKIIEKKQPVAFWCNPISGHNTLYWYLQNLGQGPELLIRYENEEAVDDSQLPKDRFSAERLKGVDSTLKIQPAELGDSAVYLCASSLTSGSYNEQFFGPGTRLTVL.

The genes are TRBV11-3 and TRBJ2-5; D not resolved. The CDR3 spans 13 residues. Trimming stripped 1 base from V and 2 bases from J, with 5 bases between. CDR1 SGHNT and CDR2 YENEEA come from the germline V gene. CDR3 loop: CASSLGPQETQYF. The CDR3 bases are TGTGCCAGCAGCTTAGGGCCTCAAGAGACCCAGTACTTC.

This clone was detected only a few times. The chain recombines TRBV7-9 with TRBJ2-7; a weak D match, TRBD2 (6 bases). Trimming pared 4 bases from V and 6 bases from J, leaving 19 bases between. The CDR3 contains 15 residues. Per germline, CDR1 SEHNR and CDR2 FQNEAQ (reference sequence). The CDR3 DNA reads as TGTGCCAGCAGCTACTTAGAAGCGGGCGGCCGCGAGCAGTACTTC. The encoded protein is CASSYLEAGGREQYF.

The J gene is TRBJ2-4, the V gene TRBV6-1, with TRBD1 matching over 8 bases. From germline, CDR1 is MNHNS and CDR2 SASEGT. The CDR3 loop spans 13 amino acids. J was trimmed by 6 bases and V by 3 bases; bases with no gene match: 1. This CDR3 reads CASSDQGANIQYF. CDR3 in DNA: TGTGCCAGCAGTGACCAGGGGGCAAACATTCAGTACTTC.

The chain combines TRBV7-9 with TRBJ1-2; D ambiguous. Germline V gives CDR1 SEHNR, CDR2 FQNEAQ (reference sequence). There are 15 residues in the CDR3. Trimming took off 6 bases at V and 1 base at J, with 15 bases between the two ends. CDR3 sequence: CASRQIQEINYGYTF. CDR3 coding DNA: TGTGCCAGCAGACAGATTCAGGAGATTAACTATGGCTACACCTTC.

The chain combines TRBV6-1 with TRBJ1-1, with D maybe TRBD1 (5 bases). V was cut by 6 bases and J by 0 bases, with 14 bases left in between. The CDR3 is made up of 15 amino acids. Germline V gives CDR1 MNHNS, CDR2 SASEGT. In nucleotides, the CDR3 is TGTGCCAGCAGACCGGGACTCCAACTGAACACTGAAGCTTTCTTT. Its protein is CASRPGLQLNTEAFF.

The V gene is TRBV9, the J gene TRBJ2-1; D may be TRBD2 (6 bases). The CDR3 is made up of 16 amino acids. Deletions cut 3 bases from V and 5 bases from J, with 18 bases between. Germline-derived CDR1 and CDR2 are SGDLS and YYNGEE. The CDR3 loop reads CASSENRWDSDNEQFF. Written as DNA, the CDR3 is TGTGCCAGCAGCGAAAACCGGTGGGACTCGGACAATGAGCAGTTCTTC.